Sequencing of this T cell receptor (beta chain) was carried out in a study of OX40 agonist ivuxolimab in advanced cancers. The sample holds one count of this clone. The CDR3 spans 15 residues. Trimming removed 10 bases at V and 12 bases at J, with 28 bases between. In germline, CDR1 is ENHRY, CDR2 SYGVKD. Assay: immunoSEQ multiplex PCR; the TCRdb copy retains only in-frame clones and omits some. Of 98,000 or so clones listed, about 79% are singletons. Source: CD4+ or CD8+ T cells sorted from blood, taken in a trial of the OX40 agonist ivuxolimab. The rearrangement joins TRBV10-3 to TRBJ2-1; D gene uncertain. This sequence was found in an adult with an advanced solid tumor such as melanoma, head and neck, liver or kidney cancer. CDR3 protein: CATKDDKGFGFGQFF. The CDR3 bases are TGTGCCACCAAAGACGACAAAGGATTTGGGTTTGGGCAGTTCTTC.